This TCR beta chain was identified in a study of cytomegalovirus exposure and HLA in healthy donors. With 60 Vbeta and 13 Jbeta primers, the PCR was carried out. Data came from immunoSEQ multiplex PCR; TCRdb stores just in-frame clones and leaves some out. The sample consists of 150,000 to 250,000 clones, around 74% of them appearing once. The V end lost 5 bases, the J end lost 5 bases, and 16 bases lay between the germline ends. Per germline, CDR1 MNHEY and CDR2 SVGAGI. The CDR3 length is 14 residues. This clone was seen a handful of times. Sequenced input: PBMCs. This sequence was found in a girl under 18 in good health and CMV-seropositive. The chain combines TRBV6-5 with TRBJ2-7; the D gene is possibly TRBD1 (5 bases). The CDR3 is CASSVPRVSDEQYF. In nucleotides, the CDR3 is TGTGCCAGCAGTGTTCCCAGGGTAAGCGACGAGCAGTACTTC.